Sample share makes the clone carrying this T cell receptor (beta chain) medium-sized. This entry is derived from a study of OX40 agonist ivuxolimab in advanced cancers. This CDR3 has 14 amino acids. Between the trimmed V and J ends, which lost 0 bases and 1 base, there was a span of 9 bases. The V gene's germline CDR1 is GTSNPN and CDR2 SVGIG (reference sequence). Method: immunoSEQ multiplex PCR; TCRdb's copy keeps in-frame clones and lacks some. The sample contains approximately 21,000 clones, approximately 84% of which appear only once. This sequence was found in an adult with an advanced solid tumor such as melanoma, head and neck, liver or kidney cancer. The genes are TRBV30 and TRBJ1-1; no clear D. Source: CD4+ or CD8+ T cells sorted from blood, taken in a trial of the OX40 agonist ivuxolimab. The CDR3 protein is CAWSVGISNTEAFF. The CDR3 DNA follows: TGTGCCTGGAGTGTTGGCATCTCGAACACTGAAGCTTTCTTT.